This record concerns one T cell receptor beta chain sequence. Profiled with immunoSEQ multiplex PCR; TCRdb holds only in-frame clones, not every one. This table holds around 82,000 clones, 84% found once. This CDR3 comprises 17 residues. The sample belongs to a study of identifying expanded T cells in peripheral blood. This chain uses TRBV21-1 with TRBJ1-1. TRBV21-1 is a pseudogene locus. The receptor was derived from a person between 18 and 75 years old in good health. Input material: blood. This chain's CDR3 is CASTFASATPGSTEAFF. CDR3 in DNA: TGTGCCAGCACTTTCGCCTCAGCCACACCAGGGAGTACTGAAGCTTTCTTT.